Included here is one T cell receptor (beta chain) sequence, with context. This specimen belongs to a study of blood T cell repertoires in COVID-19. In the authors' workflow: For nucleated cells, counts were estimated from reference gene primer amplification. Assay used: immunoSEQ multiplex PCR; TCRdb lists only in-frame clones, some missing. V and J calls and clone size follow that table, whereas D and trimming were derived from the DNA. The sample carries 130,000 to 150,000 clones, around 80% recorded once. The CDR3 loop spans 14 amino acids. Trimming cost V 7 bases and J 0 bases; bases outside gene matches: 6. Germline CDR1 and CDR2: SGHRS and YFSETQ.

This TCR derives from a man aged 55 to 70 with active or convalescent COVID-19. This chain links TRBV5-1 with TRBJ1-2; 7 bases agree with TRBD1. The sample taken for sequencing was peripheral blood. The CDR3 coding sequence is TGCGCCAGCGGAAGGGACAGCACTAACTATGGCTACACCTTC. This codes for CASGRDSTNYGYTF.